This T cell receptor beta chain stems from a study of blood T cell repertoires in COVID-19. As for the study in general: Both acute and convalescent COVID-19 samples were obtained from the United States, Italy and Spain.

The V gene end was trimmed by 4 bases and the J gene end by 3 bases; junction bases not matched to a gene: 4. Germline loops: CDR1 MNHEY, CDR2 SMNVEV (reference sequence). The CDR3 extends over 14 amino acids. Measured with immunoSEQ multiplex PCR; TCRdb has only the in-frame clones, and not every one. The table has over 300,000 clones, 70% to 90% seen once; the top ten hold approximately 6.5%. The sample consisted of peripheral blood. The rearrangement joins TRBV27 to TRBJ1-2; 8 nucleotides align to TRBD1. This receptor was taken from a young man who had recovered from COVID-19. In DNA, the CDR3 is TGTGCCAGCAGTTCGGCAGGGGGCGACTATGGCTACACCTTC. The encoded protein is CASSSAGGDYGYTF.